The rows below give T cell receptor beta chains drawn from one sample of a study of molecular identifiers for immune sequencing clone quantification. From the PCR reads, TCRdb called clonotypes with MiXCR, one entry per CDR3 protein. The table shows about 320,000 distinct CDR3 sequences, with about a fifth occurring only once. The sequenced sample was naive CD8+ T cells from blood, with Jurkat cell RNA spiked in. The receptors were sampled from a human donor in good health. Some libraries in this study had Jurkat cell RNA spiked in. The CDR3 runs from the conserved cysteine through the conserved F or W. Fields, in order: clone size, V gene, D gene, J gene, CDR3 protein, CDR3 DNA. D genes are given only for firm matches. Clone sizes are given selectively: once, few, many, or a class where the clone is expanded.

>many|TRBV12-3/TRBV12-4|.|TRBJ2-3
CASSFPAQSSTDTQYF
TGTGCCAGCAGTTTCCCCGCACAATCTAGCACAGATACGCAGTATTTT
>few|TRBV4-3|TRBD2|TRBJ2-5
CASSQGVGGIQETQYF
TGCGCCAGCAGCCAAGGTGTGGGGGGGATACAAGAGACCCAGTACTTC
>many|TRBV6-4|.|TRBJ1-5
CASSDSADSSNQPQHF
TGTGCCAGCAGTGACTCAGCGGACAGTAGCAATCAGCCCCAGCATTTT
>many|TRBV7-2|TRBD2|TRBJ2-1
CASSLGLAGGYSYNEQFF
TGTGCCAGCAGCTTAGGTCTAGCGGGGGGGTACTCCTACAATGAGCAGTTCTTC
>many|TRBV7-2|.|TRBJ2-5
CASSFALSETQYF
TGTGCCAGCAGCTTCGCACTATCAGAGACCCAGTACTTC
>.|TRBV19|.|TRBJ2-7
CASSTDSNSYEQYF
TGTGCCAGTAGTACCGACAGCAACTCCTACGAGCAGTACTTC
>many|TRBV11-2|TRBD1|TRBJ2-7
CASSPETGGYEQYF
TGTGCCAGCAGCCCCGAAACAGGGGGCTACGAGCAGTACTTC
>many|TRBV12-5|.|TRBJ1-6
CASGLDPSPLHF
TGTGCTAGTGGTCTGGACCCTTCACCCCTCCACTTT
>few|TRBV3-1|TRBD2|TRBJ2-3
CASSQDSGRGSDTQYF
TGTGCCAGCAGCCAAGATAGCGGGAGGGGGTCAGATACGCAGTATTTT
>many|TRBV9|TRBD2|TRBJ2-3
CASSAGTSNSDTQYF
TGTGCCAGCAGCGCCGGGACTAGCAATTCAGATACGCAGTATTTT
>.|TRBV4-1|TRBD1|TRBJ2-2
CASSQTDDRGLNTGELFF
TGCGCCAGCAGCCAAACGGACGACAGGGGGCTTAACACCGGGGAGCTGTTTTTT
>many|TRBV9|.|TRBJ2-7
CASSVRDGSYEQYF
TGTGCCAGCAGCGTCCGGGACGGCTCCTACGAGCAGTACTTC
>many|TRBV4-1|.|TRBJ1-5
CASSQGTFEAQHF
TGCGCCAGCAGCCAAGGGACCTTTGAGGCCCAGCATTTT
>many|TRBV5-1|TRBD2|TRBJ2-1
CASSAGGRAGEQFF
TGCGCCAGCAGCGCTGGTGGGAGGGCCGGGGAGCAGTTCTTC
>.|TRBV30|TRBD1|TRBJ2-3
CAWSEGALGTDTQYF
TGTGCCTGGAGCGAGGGGGCGCTTGGCACAGATACGCAGTATTTT
>many|TRBV6-2/TRBV6-3|.|TRBJ1-5
CASSSLSAGNQPQHF
TGTGCCAGCAGTTCCCTCTCTGCGGGCAATCAGCCCCAGCATTTT
>few|TRBV30|.|TRBJ1-1
CAWTRFMNTEAFF
TGTGCCTGGACACGATTCATGAACACTGAAGCTTTCTTT
>few|TRBV10-2|TRBD1|TRBJ2-7
CATWSDRGVHEQYF
TGCGCCACCTGGTCGGACAGGGGAGTCCACGAGCAGTACTTC
>many|TRBV5-4|.|TRBJ2-1
CASTSSRFGSTDNEQFF
TGTGCCAGCACCTCGAGCCGGTTCGGGAGTACCGACAATGAGCAGTTCTTC
>.|TRBV3-1|TRBD2|TRBJ2-3
CASSQMTSGGPDTQYF
TGTGCCAGCAGCCAAATGACTAGCGGGGGTCCAGATACGCAGTATTTT
>many|TRBV3-1|.|TRBJ2-7
CASSQSGQTILQYYEQYF
TGTGCCAGCAGCCAAAGCGGACAGACCATACTGCAGTACTACGAGCAGTACTTC
>.|TRBV10-2|TRBD2|TRBJ2-2
CASRDLAEANTGELFF
TGCGCCAGCAGAGACCTAGCGGAGGCGAACACCGGGGAGCTGTTTTTT
>few|TRBV6-4|.|TRBJ2-7
CASSATGPLHEQYF
TGTGCCAGCAGCGCAACGGGACCACTCCACGAGCAGTACTTC
>many|TRBV28|TRBD1|TRBJ2-5
CASSSFRDRVQETQYF
TGTGCCAGCAGTTCATTCCGGGACAGGGTCCAAGAGACCCAGTACTTC
>many|TRBV24-1|.|TRBJ2-1
CATERASPGYNEQFF
TGTGCCACCGAACGCGCTTCCCCGGGGTACAATGAGCAGTTCTTC